This entry lists 15 T cell receptor beta chains sequenced from one sample in a study of regulatory T cells in long-lasting Graves disease. Time point specified: newly diagnosed GD, antithyroid drugs for less than 3 months. There was RNA extracted from PBMCs, and the TCR library was made from it. CDR3-region Arm-PCR and iRepertoire HTBI primers produced the TCR beta libraries. TCRdb recomputed calls from the multiplex PCR reads with MiXCR, one row per CDR3 protein. The sample consists of around 250,000 distinct CDR3 sequences, 15% to 20% of them appearing once. This sample also belongs to another study, concerning T cells in Graves' hyperthyroidism and ophthalmopathy.

The sequencing used peripheral blood mononuclear cells (PBMCs), collected at new diagnosis, from a patient treated with antithyroid drugs. Receptor source: a woman aged 25 to 39 with Graves disease.

In this sample, this clonotype turned up many times. The rearrangement links TRBV12-3 or TRBV12-4 to TRBJ2-5, with TRBD1 matching over 9 bases. The CDR3 contains 15 residues. The J segment lost 4 bases and the V segment lost 5 bases, leaving 8 bases of the junction unmatched. The CDR3 is CASSHFTGGAETQYF. The CDR3 region has the DNA TGTGCCAGCAGTCACTTCACAGGGGGCGCAGAGACCCAGTACTTC.

This clonotype was counted ten times or more. The chain is built from TRBV6-2 or TRBV6-3 and TRBJ2-7; TRBD1 aligns across 11 bases. CDR1 is MNHEY and CDR2 is SVGEGT in the germline V gene. V gave up 4 bases and J gave up 4 bases; unmatched junction bases: 6. The CDR3 runs to 15 residues. CDR3 coding DNA: TGTGCCAGCAGTTCTGGGACAGGGGGAAGGTACGAGCAGTACTTC. Translating it yields CASSSGTGGRYEQYF.

This clonotype was counted a few times. The gene calls are TRBV2 and TRBJ2-7; D uncertain. Germline V CDR1 and CDR2: SNHLY, FYNNEI. The CDR3 is made up of 12 amino acids. Trimming stripped 3 bases from V and 9 bases from J, with 12 bases between. In DNA, the CDR3 is TGTGCCAGCAGTGACTCAGACTCGGGGCAGTACTTC. Encoded protein: CASSDSDSGQYF.

This clonotype was observed a handful of times. The junction shows a germline mismatch at one end, possibly a read error. This chain joins TRBV29-1 and TRBJ2-5; TRBD2 agrees at 9 bases. From germline, CDR1 is SQVTM and CDR2 ANQGSEA. The CDR3 spans 16 residues. This CDR3 reads CTVEEWLAGRFETQYF. The CDR3 DNA sequence: TGCACCGTTGAAGAATGGCTAGCGGGGAGGTTCGAGACCCAGTACTTC. Based on the CDR3 plus reference TRBV29-1 and TRBJ2-5, the full variable domain is SAVISQKPSRDICQRGTSLTIQCQVDSQVTMMFWYRQQPGQSLTLIATANQGSEATYESGFVIDKFPISRPNLTFSTLTVSNMSPEDSSIYLCTVEEWLAGRFETQYFGPGTRLLVL.

This rearrangement joins TRBV6-1 to TRBJ2-2, with 10 bases matching TRBD2. The CDR3 loop spans 18 amino acids. J was trimmed by 4 bases and V by 5 bases; bases with no gene match: 13. Germline loops: CDR1 MNHNS, CDR2 SASEGT. The CDR3 nucleotides are TGTGCCAGCAGTCTCACCTTCGCGGCTAGCGGGGGCACCGGGGAGCTGTTTTTT. Protein: CASSLTFAASGGTGELFF.

This clonotype was picked up many times. The CDR3 coding sequence is TGCAGTGCTAGCCCAGCGACAGGGGAGGGGTACACTGAAGCTTTCTTT. Protein product: CSASPATGEGYTEAFF. The chain is built from TRBV20-1 and TRBJ1-1; 8 bases agree with TRBD1. Germline CDR1 is DFQATT and CDR2 is SNEGSKA (reference sequence). CDR3 length: 16 residues. J was trimmed by 3 bases and V by 3 bases; bases with no gene match: 12.

Ten or more counts support this clonotype. This chain connects TRBV5-1 to TRBJ1-2; 10 bases fit TRBD1. From germline, CDR1 is SGHRS and CDR2 YFSETQ. V was pared by 2 bases and J by 8 bases, with 9 bases of the junction left unmatched. This CDR3 contains 15 residues. The CDR3 DNA follows: TGCGCCAGCAGCTTATCCGACAGGGGGCCGGAAGGCTACACCTTC. The encoded protein is CASSLSDRGPEGYTF.

The chain has TRBV7-8 and TRBJ2-2, with a tentative D call TRBD1 (6 bases). The germline gives CDR1 SGHVS, CDR2 FQNEAQ. The CDR3 consists of 15 residues. Between the trimmed V and J ends, which lost 5 bases and 2 bases, there was a span of 12 bases. The CDR3 reads CASSPIRGNTGELFF. The DNA of the CDR3 is TGTGCCAGCAGCCCCATCAGGGGAAACACCGGGGAGCTGTTTTTT.

This clonotype was seen ten or more times. The chain is built from TRBV20-1 and TRBJ2-1; 8 bases agree with TRBD1. With 5 bases clipped from V and 8 bases from J, the junction kept 8 bases outside the gene matches. The CDR3 covers 13 residues. Germline values: CDR1 DFQATT, CDR2 SNEGSKA (reference sequence). The CDR3 spells CSAPKTGEDEQFF. As DNA, the CDR3 is TGCAGTGCTCCAAAGACAGGGGAAGATGAGCAGTTCTTC.

This clonotype was detected many times. V gene TRBV7-8 combines with J gene TRBJ1-5, with 8 bases that match TRBD1. CDR3 length: 15 residues. Trimming took 5 bases from V and 5 from J; bases not matched to a gene: 8. The germline V gene encodes CDR1 SGHVS and CDR2 FQNEAQ. This CDR3 is CASSIRTGWDQPQHF. The CDR3 nucleotides read TGTGCCAGCAGCATTCGGACAGGGTGGGATCAGCCCCAGCATTTT.

The table lists this clonotype with many counts. The V gene is TRBV12-3 or TRBV12-4, the J gene TRBJ1-3; D not certain. The CDR3 sequence is 15 residues long. V was shortened by 3 bases and J by 7 bases, with 16 bases between the two germline ends. CDR3 sequence: CASSFQSIGSNTIYF. The CDR3 DNA reads as TGTGCCAGCAGTTTTCAGAGTATCGGGTCGAACACCATATATTTT.

This clonotype was observed at least ten times. The chain has TRBV9 and TRBJ2-1; 10 positions agree with TRBD2. Germline CDR1 and CDR2: SGDLS and YYNGEE. The length of the CDR3 is 15 residues. V lost 0 bases to trimming and J lost 6 bases; unmatched junction nucleotides: 3. CDR3 sequence: CASSVEGTSANEQFF. As DNA, the CDR3 is TGTGCCAGCAGCGTAGAAGGGACTAGCGCCAATGAGCAGTTCTTC.

The genes are TRBV10-3 and TRBJ2-5; 8 bases match TRBD1. Trimming took 6 bases from V and 5 from J; bases not matched to a gene: 8. CDR3 length equals 14 residues. Per the germline V gene, CDR1 is ENHRY and CDR2 is SYGVKD. The CDR3: CAIRDGQGGETQYF. CDR3 in DNA: TGTGCCATCAGGGACGGACAGGGAGGCGAGACCCAGTACTTC.

Many counts were recorded for this clonotype. The chain couples TRBV11-1 to TRBJ1-5; a weak D match, TRBD1 (5 bases). Germline lookup yields CDR1 SGHAT and CDR2 FQDESV (reference sequence). V was trimmed by 1 base and J by 2 bases, leaving 15 bases between them. The CDR3 contains 17 residues. The DNA for the CDR3 is TGTGCCAGCAGCTTAGGGACACCCCGAGTTGGCAATCAGCCCCAGCATTTT. Its protein is CASSLGTPRVGNQPQHF.

This chain joins TRBV20-1 and TRBJ2-5; D gene uncertain. The CDR3 is made up of 13 amino acids. V was cut by 6 bases and J by 1 base, with 12 bases left in between. The V gene's germline CDR1 is DFQATT and CDR2 SNEGSKA (reference sequence). This chain's CDR3 is CSAAAAIQETQYF. The CDR3 DNA reads as TGCAGTGCCGCGGCAGCCATCCAAGAGACCCAGTACTTC.